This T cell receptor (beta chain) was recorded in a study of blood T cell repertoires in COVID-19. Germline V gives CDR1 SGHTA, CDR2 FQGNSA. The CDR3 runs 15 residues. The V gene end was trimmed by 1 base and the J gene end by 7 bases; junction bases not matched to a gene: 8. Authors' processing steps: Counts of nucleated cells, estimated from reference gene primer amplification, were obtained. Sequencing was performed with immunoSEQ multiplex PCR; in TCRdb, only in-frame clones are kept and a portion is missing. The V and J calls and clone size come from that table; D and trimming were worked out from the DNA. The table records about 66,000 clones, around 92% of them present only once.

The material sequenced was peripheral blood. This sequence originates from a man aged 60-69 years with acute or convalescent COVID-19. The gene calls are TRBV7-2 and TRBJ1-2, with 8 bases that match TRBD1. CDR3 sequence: CASSLGFFRGPGYTF. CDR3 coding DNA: TGTGCCAGCAGCTTAGGGTTCTTCAGGGGGCCTGGCTACACCTTC.